These 16 T cell receptor beta chains were sequenced from one sample in a study of T cells in Graves' hyperthyroidism and ophthalmopathy (dated by TCRdb to about 2019). Receptors were amplified or captured by multiplex PCR. Sequencing was carried out with an Illumina HiSeq 2000. The TCR beta CDR3 regions were amplified from the RNA transcripts. The first round of RT-PCR for the TCR CDR3 was performed with the HTBI primer set and the Qiagen OneStep RT-PCR kit. Starting from the raw public reads, TCRdb applied fastp trimming at Q25, assembled clones with MiXCR and retained in-frame beta chains. Rows with one shared CDR3 protein collapse into an entry with the most common genes and DNA. The sample contains 350,000 or so distinct CDR3 sequences, 15% to 20% of them found a single time. The top ten clonotypes cover under 55% of the sample. The sequenced material came from blood. The receptors were sampled from a woman in her forties or fifties with Graves' hyperthyroidism.

The chain recombines TRBV3-1 with TRBJ1-2; the D gene is possibly TRBD1 (6 bases). The V and J ends lost 1 base and 6 bases respectively, with 18 bases between them. Germline lookup yields CDR1 LGHDT and CDR2 YNNKEL (reference sequence). The CDR3 consists of 16 residues. CDR3 in amino acids: CASSQVANGGQDGYTF. The CDR3 DNA follows: TGTGCCAGCAGCCAAGTTGCGAATGGGGGGCAGGATGGCTACACCTTC.

This clonotype was counted only a few times. The genes are TRBV6-6 and TRBJ1-1; no firm D call. Germline V gives CDR1 MNHNY, CDR2 SVGAGI (reference sequence). CDR3 length equals 13 residues. V lost 2 bases and J lost 0, with 4 bases in between. The CDR3 spells CASSYVVNTEAFF. The CDR3 nucleotides read TGTGCCAGCAGTTACGTCGTGAACACTGAAGCTTTCTTT.

The chain joins TRBV29-1 to TRBJ2-5; no clear D. The CDR3 is 11 amino acids. The V and J ends lost 7 bases and 4 bases respectively, with 10 bases between them. CDR1 and CDR2 (germline): SQVTM, ANQGSEA. This CDR3 reads CSGKIVETQYF. CDR3 DNA sequence: TGCAGCGGGAAGATAGTAGAGACCCAGTACTTC.

The chain combines TRBV5-1 with TRBJ2-1, with 8 bases that match TRBD1. The V gene end was trimmed by 3 bases and the J gene end by 9 bases; junction bases not matched to a gene: 8. There are 14 residues in the CDR3. Germline CDR1 and CDR2: SGHRS and YFSETQ. The CDR3 sequence: CASSYWTGSVEQFF. CDR3 coding DNA: TGCGCCAGCAGCTACTGGACAGGGAGCGTTGAGCAGTTCTTC.

The chain recombines TRBV10-3 with TRBJ2-1; 7 bases fit TRBD2. V shed 8 bases, J shed 4 bases, and the junction held 8 bases outside the gene matches. CDR3 length: 14 residues. The germline CDR1 and CDR2 sequences are ENHRY and SYGVKD. Here the CDR3 DNA reads TGTGCCATCTCGTCCGGACTAGATTACAATGAGCAGTTCTTC. Protein sequence: CAISSGLDYNEQFF.

This clonotype was picked up a small number of times. This chain links TRBV3-1 with TRBJ2-1; no definite D call. The CDR3 loop spans 15 amino acids. With 0 bases removed from V and 8 bases from J, the gap between germline ends came to 14 bases. The germline V gene encodes CDR1 LGHDT and CDR2 YNNKEL (reference sequence). The CDR3 DNA reads TGTGCCAGCAGCCAAGATTTGGCTTACCAGCATGAGCAGTTCTTC. It codes for CASSQDLAYQHEQFF.

To note about this clonotype: A much larger clone lies one base from this, so it may be a read error. The chain carries TRBV9 and TRBJ1-2; D not certain. CDR1 is SGDLS and CDR2 is YYNGEE in the germline V gene. Trimming pared 7 bases from V and 0 bases from J, leaving 16 bases between. The CDR3 runs to 15 residues. CDR3 region: CASGAWTDPNYGYTF. The CDR3 DNA reads as TGTGCCAGCGGCGCGTGGACCGATCCTAACTATGGCTACACCTTC. Supplemented by reference TRBV9 and TRBJ1-2, the full variable domain reads DSGVTQTPKHLITATGQRVTLRCSPRSGDLSVYWYQQSLDQGLQFLIQYYNGEERAKGNILERFSAQQFPDLHSELNLSSLELGDSALYFCASGAWTDPNYGYTFGSGTRLTVV.

The CDR3 is CASSSVGGELFF. DNA for the CDR3: TGTGCCAGCAGCTCCGTTGGCGGGGAGCTGTTTTTT. The genes are TRBV7-9 and TRBJ2-2; the D is unclear. CDR3 length: 12 residues. The ends were cut back, 4 bases at V and 7 bases at J, with 7 bases in the middle. Germline-derived CDR1 and CDR2 are SEHNR and FQNEAQ (reference sequence).

This clonotype was recorded many times. The chain links TRBV28 to TRBJ2-7; D may be TRBD1 or TRBD2 (5 bases each). V gave up 2 bases and J gave up 6 bases, with 14 bases separating them. CDR3 length: 14 residues. Germline V gene sequence: CDR1 MDHEN, CDR2 SYDVKM. The CDR3 loop is CASSLIATALEQYF. The CDR3 DNA reads as TGTGCCAGCAGTTTAATAGCGACAGCTCTCGAGCAGTACTTC.

The sample holds a few counts of this clonotype. The chain links TRBV30 to TRBJ2-5; no clear D. Trimming left V 1 base short and J 1 base short, with 16 bases between. The CDR3 sequence is 16 residues long. Germline V gene lookup returns CDR1 GTSNPN and CDR2 SVGIG (reference sequence). CDR3 in amino acids: CAWSGPWGRVQETQYF. In nucleotides, the CDR3 is TGTGCCTGGAGTGGCCCCTGGGGTAGGGTCCAAGAGACCCAGTACTTC.

The chain uses TRBV20-1 and TRBJ1-4; no firm D call. This CDR3 comprises 16 residues. V was shortened by 1 base and J by 0 bases, with 12 bases between the two germline ends. CDR1 is DFQATT and CDR2 is SNEGSKA in the germline V gene (reference sequence). This CDR3 reads CSARGWLNPTNEKLFF. The CDR3 region has the DNA TGCAGTGCTAGAGGATGGCTTAACCCAACTAATGAAAAACTGTTTTTT.

This clonotype was seen a handful of times. The chain has TRBV14 and TRBJ1-3; TRBD1 matches 9 bases. The V segment lost 1 base and the J segment 4 bases; nucleotides outside the gene matches: 23. CDR1 and CDR2 from the germline V gene are SGHDN and FVKESK. CDR3 length: 22 residues. In DNA, the CDR3 is TGTGCCAGCAGCCAAGGTCTCTCGTACACGGGACAGGGAGGATCCGGAGGAAACACCATATATTTT. This encodes CASSQGLSYTGQGGSGGNTIYF. Supplemented by reference TRBV14 and TRBJ1-3, the full variable domain reads EAGVTQFPSHSVIEKGQTVTLRCDPISGHDNLYWYRRVMGKEIKFLLHFVKESKQDESGMPNNRFLAERTGGTYSTLKVQPAELEDSGVYFCASSQGLSYTGQGGSGGNTIYFGEGSWLTVV.

The rearrangement uses TRBV5-8 and TRBJ2-2; TRBD2 matches at 7 bases. CDR1 and CDR2 (germline): SGHTS, YDEGEE. The V gene end was trimmed by 1 base and the J gene end by 6 bases; junction bases not matched to a gene: 3. The CDR3 runs to 14 residues. The CDR3 sequence: CASSLRTSAGELFF. The CDR3 nucleotides read TGTGCCAGCAGCTTGCGAACTAGCGCCGGGGAGCTGTTTTTT.

The gene calls are TRBV5-6 and TRBJ1-2, with 7 nucleotides matching TRBD1. V gave up 6 bases and J gave up 7 bases; unmatched junction bases: 21. The CDR3 is 17 residues long. Germline V gene data show CDR1 as SGHDT and CDR2 as YYEEEE. CDR3 nucleotides: TGTGCCAGCACCCCTGGAGGCTCCAGGGGGGGAATTGTTGGCTACACCTTC. Translated, it gives CASTPGGSRGGIVGYTF.

This clonotype was observed at least ten times. This chain links TRBV28 with TRBJ2-4; the D gene could be TRBD1 or TRBD2 (6 bases each). The germline V and J ends were trimmed by 5 bases and 2 bases, with 10 bases remaining between them. The germline CDR1 and CDR2 sequences are MDHEN and SYDVKM. The CDR3 is 14 amino acids. In DNA form, the CDR3 reads TGTGCCAGCAGTGAAGGGGGGACCAAAAACATTCAGTACTTC. As protein: CASSEGGTKNIQYF. Full variable domain (rest looked up from reference TRBV28 and TRBJ2-4): DVKVTQSSRYLVKRTGEKVFLECVQDMDHENMFWYRQDPGLGLRLIYFSYDVKMKEKGDIPEGYSVSREKKERFSLILESASTNQTSMYLCASSEGGTKNIQYFGAGTRLSVL.

The chain is built from TRBV11-2 and TRBJ1-2; TRBD1 agrees at 10 bases. V lost 4 bases and J lost 8; bases outside the gene matches: 13. This CDR3 region has 16 residues. The germline gives CDR1 SGHAT, CDR2 FQNNGV. The CDR3 region is CASSSLRQGAEEGYTF. In DNA form, the CDR3 reads TGTGCCAGCAGCTCCCTACGACAGGGGGCAGAAGAAGGCTACACCTTC.